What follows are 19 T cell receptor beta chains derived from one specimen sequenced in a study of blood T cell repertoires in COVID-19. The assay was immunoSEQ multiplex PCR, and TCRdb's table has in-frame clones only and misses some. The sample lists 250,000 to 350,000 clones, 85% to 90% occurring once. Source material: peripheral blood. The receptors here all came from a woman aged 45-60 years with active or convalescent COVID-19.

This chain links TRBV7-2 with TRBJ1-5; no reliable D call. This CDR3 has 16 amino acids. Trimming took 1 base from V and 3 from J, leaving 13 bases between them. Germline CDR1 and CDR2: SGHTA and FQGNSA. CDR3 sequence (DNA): TGTGCCAGCAGCTTAGAGGCTGGGCAGCACAATCAGCCCCAGCATTTT. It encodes CASSLEAGQHNQPQHF.

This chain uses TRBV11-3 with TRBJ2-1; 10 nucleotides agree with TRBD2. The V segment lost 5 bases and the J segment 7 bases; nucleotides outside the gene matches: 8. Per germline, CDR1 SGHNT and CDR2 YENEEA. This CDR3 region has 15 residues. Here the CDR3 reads CASSASGSSSNEQFF. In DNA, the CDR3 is TGTGCCAGCAGCGCTAGCGGGAGTTCGTCAAATGAGCAGTTCTTC.

The chain's CDR3 is CASSPENQQGRDGYTF. The CDR3 DNA sequence: TGCGCCAGCAGCCCCGAAAATCAACAGGGGCGGGATGGCTACACCTTC. J is TRBJ1-2 and V is TRBV5-1; 7 bases fit TRBD1. This CDR3 has 16 amino acids. Germline V gene lookup returns CDR1 SGHRS and CDR2 YFSETQ. The V gene end was trimmed by 4 bases and the J gene end by 6 bases; junction bases not matched to a gene: 15.

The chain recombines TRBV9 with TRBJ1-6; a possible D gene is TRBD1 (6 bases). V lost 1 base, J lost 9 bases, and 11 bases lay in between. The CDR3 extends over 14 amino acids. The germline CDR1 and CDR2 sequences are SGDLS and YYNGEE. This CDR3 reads CASSVQPTGSPLHF. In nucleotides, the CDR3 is TGTGCCAGCAGCGTACAGCCGACAGGTTCACCCCTCCACTTT.

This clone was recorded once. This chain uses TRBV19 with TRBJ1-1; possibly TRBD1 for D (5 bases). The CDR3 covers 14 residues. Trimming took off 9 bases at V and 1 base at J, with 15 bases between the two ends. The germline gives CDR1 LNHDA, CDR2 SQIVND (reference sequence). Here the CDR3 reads CASNPRQRNTEAFF. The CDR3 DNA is TGTGCCAGCAACCCTCGACAGAGGAACACTGAAGCTTTCTTT.

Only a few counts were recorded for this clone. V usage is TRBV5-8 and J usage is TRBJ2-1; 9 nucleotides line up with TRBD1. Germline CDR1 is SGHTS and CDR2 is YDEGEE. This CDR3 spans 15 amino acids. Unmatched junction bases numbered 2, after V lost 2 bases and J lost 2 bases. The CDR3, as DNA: TGTGCCAGCAGCTTACAGGGGGCGGCCTACAATGAGCAGTTCTTC. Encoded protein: CASSLQGAAYNEQFF.

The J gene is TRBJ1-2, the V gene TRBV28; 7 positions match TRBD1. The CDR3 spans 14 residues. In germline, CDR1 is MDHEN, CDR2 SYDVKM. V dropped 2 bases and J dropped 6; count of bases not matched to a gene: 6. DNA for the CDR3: TGTGCCAGCAGTTTAGATGGGACAGAGGATGGCTACACCTTC. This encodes CASSLDGTEDGYTF.

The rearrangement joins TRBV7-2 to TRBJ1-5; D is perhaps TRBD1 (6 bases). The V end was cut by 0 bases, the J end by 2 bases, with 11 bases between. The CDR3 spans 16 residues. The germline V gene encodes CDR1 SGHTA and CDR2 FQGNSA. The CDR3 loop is CASSLAAAGGNQPQHF. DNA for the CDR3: TGTGCCAGCAGCTTAGCGGCGGCAGGGGGCAATCAGCCCCAGCATTTT.

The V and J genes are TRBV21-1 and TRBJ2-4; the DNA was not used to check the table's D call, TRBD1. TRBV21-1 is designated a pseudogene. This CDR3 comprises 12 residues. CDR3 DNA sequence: TGTGCCAGCACCCGATTCCAGGGCATTCAGTACTTC. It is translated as CASTRFQGIQYF.

The CDR3 nucleotides read TGTGCCAGCAGCTTGGCCGCAGCGTATAATTCACCCCTCCACTTT. Protein sequence: CASSLAAAYNSPLHF. The gene calls are TRBV5-4 and TRBJ1-6; D is unresolved. V gave up 0 bases and J gave up 4 bases, with 8 bases separating them. The CDR3 totals 15 residues. Germline-derived CDR1 and CDR2 are SGHNT and YYREEE (reference sequence).

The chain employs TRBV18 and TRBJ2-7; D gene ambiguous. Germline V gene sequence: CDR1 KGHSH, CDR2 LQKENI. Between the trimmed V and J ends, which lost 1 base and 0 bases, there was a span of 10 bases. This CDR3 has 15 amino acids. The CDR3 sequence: CASSPQRSPSYEQYF. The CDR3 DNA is TGTGCCAGCTCACCACAACGGTCTCCCTCCTACGAGCAGTACTTC.

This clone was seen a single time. The CDR3, as DNA: TGCGCCAGCAGGAAGACAGATGGCTACGAGCAGTACTTC. Its translation is CASRKTDGYEQYF. The rearrangement links TRBV10-2 to TRBJ2-7; the D gene is possibly TRBD1 (5 bases). The germline V gene has CDR1 WSHSY and CDR2 SAAADI. V lost 6 bases and J lost 3, with 12 bases in between. This CDR3 contains 13 residues.

The CDR3 spells CASSLAGGNEQFF. As DNA, the CDR3 is TGCGCCAGCAGCTTAGCGGGAGGCAATGAGCAGTTCTTC. The chain couples TRBV5-1 to TRBJ2-1; 9 positions match TRBD2. Losses at the gene ends were 2 bases for V and 6 bases for J; bases not matched to a gene: 0. The CDR3 runs 13 residues. CDR1 is SGHRS and CDR2 is YFSETQ in the germline V gene.

CDR3 sequence: CASSPSRDRYNEQFF. The CDR3 coding sequence is TGCGCCAGCAGCCCATCCCGGGACAGATACAATGAGCAGTTCTTC. The chain is built from TRBV4-3 and TRBJ2-1, with 7 bases matching TRBD1. In germline, CDR1 is LGHNA, CDR2 YSLEER. With 4 bases clipped from V and 4 bases from J, the junction kept 7 bases outside the gene matches. The CDR3 is 15 amino acids.

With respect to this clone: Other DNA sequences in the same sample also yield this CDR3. CDR3 coding DNA: TGTGCCAGCAGTAGAGGACAGGGGCCCTACGAGCAGTACTTC. Residues: CASSRGQGPYEQYF. J is TRBJ2-7 and V is TRBV6-5, with 9 bases identical to TRBD1. The CDR3 length is 14 residues. Germline V gene data show CDR1 as MNHEY and CDR2 as SVGAGI. Trimming cost V 5 bases and J 2 bases; bases outside gene matches: 4.

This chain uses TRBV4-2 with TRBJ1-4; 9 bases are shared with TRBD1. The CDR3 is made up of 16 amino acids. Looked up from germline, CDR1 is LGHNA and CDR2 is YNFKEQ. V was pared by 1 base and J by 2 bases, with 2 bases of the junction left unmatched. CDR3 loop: CASSQAQGATNEKLFF. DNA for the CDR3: TGTGCCAGCAGCCAAGCACAGGGGGCGACTAATGAAAAACTGTTTTTT.

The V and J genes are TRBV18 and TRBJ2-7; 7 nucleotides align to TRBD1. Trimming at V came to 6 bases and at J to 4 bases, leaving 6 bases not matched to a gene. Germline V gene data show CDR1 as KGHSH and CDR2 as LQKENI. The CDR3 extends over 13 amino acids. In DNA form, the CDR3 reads TGTGCCAGCTCTCTGGGACAGCCTTACGAGCAGTACTTC. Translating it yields CASSLGQPYEQYF. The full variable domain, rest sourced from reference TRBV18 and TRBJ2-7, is NAGVMQNPRHLVRRRGQEARLRCSPMKGHSHVYWYRQLPEEGLKFMVYLQKENIIDESGMPKERFSAEFPKEGPSILRIQQVVRGDSAAYFCASSLGQPYEQYFGPGTRLTVT.

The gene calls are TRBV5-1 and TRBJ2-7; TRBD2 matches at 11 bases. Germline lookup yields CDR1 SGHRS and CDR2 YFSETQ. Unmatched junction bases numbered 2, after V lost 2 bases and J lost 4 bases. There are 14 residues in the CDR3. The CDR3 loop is CASSFTSGRYEQYF. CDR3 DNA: TGCGCCAGCAGCTTTACTAGCGGGAGATACGAGCAGTACTTC.

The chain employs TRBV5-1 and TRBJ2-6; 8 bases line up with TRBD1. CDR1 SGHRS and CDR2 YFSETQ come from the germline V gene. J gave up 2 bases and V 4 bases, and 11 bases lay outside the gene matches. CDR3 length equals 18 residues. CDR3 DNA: TGCGCCAGCAGCATCAAATGGACAGGGAAAACTGGGGCCAACGTCCTGACTTTC. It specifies CASSIKWTGKTGANVLTF.